Following are 9 T cell receptor beta chains from one sample sequenced in a study of identical twins. Via MiXCR, TCRdb re-called the 5' RACE reads, giving one row per CDR3 protein. The table lists 350,000 or so distinct CDR3 sequences, over 9% of them singletons. The data were also submitted as part of a second study, on yellow fever vaccine responses in identical twins.

Sample: CD8+ T cells sorted from blood. The receptors stem from a young woman in good health.

This clonotype was picked up a small number of times. The rearrangement links TRBV24-1 to TRBJ1-5; tentative D call: TRBD1 (5 bases). V lost 7 bases and J lost 7, with 13 bases in between. The CDR3 extends over 13 amino acids. The V gene's germline CDR1 is KGHDR and CDR2 SFDVKD. The DNA for the CDR3 is TGTGCCACCAGCCCGGGGGGTGAGCAGCCCCAGCATTTT. Residues: CATSPGGEQPQHF.

This chain joins TRBV4-1 and TRBJ2-1, with D maybe TRBD1 (5 bases). V was cut by 3 bases and J by 0 bases, with 15 bases left in between. The CDR3 has 17 amino acids. CDR1 is MGHRA, CDR2 YSYEKL, per germline. The DNA for the CDR3 is TGCGCCAGCAGCCAGGCCCCCAGGGTAAGCTCCTACAATGAGCAGTTCTTC. It codes for CASSQAPRVSSYNEQFF.

The V gene is TRBV15, the J gene TRBJ1-5, with D maybe TRBD1 (5 bases). In germline, CDR1 is LNHNV, CDR2 YYDKDF (reference sequence). Between the trimmed V and J ends, which lost 3 bases and 3 bases, there was a span of 9 bases. CDR3 length: 14 amino acids. The CDR3 reads CATSSKGVNQPQHF. The CDR3 DNA is TGTGCCACCAGCAGCAAAGGGGTCAATCAGCCCCAGCATTTT.

Comments on this clonotype: An end of the junction does not agree with germline; a read error may underlie this. CDR3 region: CASSLDALLVVESF. CDR3 DNA: TGTGCCAGCAGCTTAGATGCTCTCCTGGTGGTCGAGAGTTTT. The chain joins TRBV11-2 to TRBJ2-3; no clear D gene. CDR3 length equals 14 residues. Germline values: CDR1 SGHAT, CDR2 FQNNGV.

The rearrangement uses TRBV4-1 and TRBJ1-1; tentative D call: TRBD1 (5 bases). V lost 3 bases to trimming and J lost 3 bases, with 14 bases between them. The CDR3 totals 15 residues. The V gene's germline CDR1 is MGHRA and CDR2 YSYEKL. CDR3 amino acids: CASSHWEGPYTEAFF. In DNA, the CDR3 is TGCGCCAGCAGCCATTGGGAGGGGCCCTACACTGAAGCTTTCTTT.

This clonotype was seen only a few times. The J gene is TRBJ2-1, the V gene TRBV20-1, with D unclear. The CDR3 has 13 residues. Trimming took 6 bases from V and 3 from J, leaving 12 bases between them. Germline V gene lookup returns CDR1 DFQATT and CDR2 SNEGSKA (reference sequence). The DNA for the CDR3 is TGCAGTGCCCACCGATCAGTCTACAATGAGCAGTTCTTC. Its translation: CSAHRSVYNEQFF.

This chain uses TRBV12-3 or TRBV12-4 with TRBJ1-2; 8 bases are shared with TRBD1. V dropped 6 bases and J dropped 6; count of bases not matched to a gene: 3. The CDR3 has 12 amino acids. The CDR3 reads CASSPDRDGYTF. The CDR3 DNA follows: TGTGCCAGCAGCCCGGACAGGGATGGCTACACCTTC.

This clonotype was seen only a few times. The genes are TRBV28 and TRBJ1-1; no clear D gene. Per the germline V gene, CDR1 is MDHEN and CDR2 is SYDVKM. Trimming took off 3 bases at V and 3 bases at J, with 11 bases between the two ends. The CDR3 loop spans 14 amino acids. The CDR3 DNA reads as TGTGCCAGCAGTTTCTCGGATGTGGACACTGAAGCTTTCTTT. Protein: CASSFSDVDTEAFF.

The rearrangement joins TRBV12-3 or TRBV12-4 to TRBJ2-2, with D unresolved. The CDR3 covers 14 residues. Trimming cost V 5 bases and J 4 bases, with 11 bases left between them. CDR3 loop: CASSPYVSTGELFF. The CDR3 DNA reads TGTGCCAGCAGTCCCTACGTGAGCACCGGGGAGCTGTTTTTT.